Below, one T cell receptor (beta chain) is given with its context. What it recognizes is unknown. TCRdb keeps only in-frame clones here, not all; method: immunoSEQ multiplex PCR. The data contain 95,000 to 120,000 clones, 90% to 97% of them singletons. The data derive from a study of cytomegalovirus exposure and HLA in healthy donors. Overall study findings and caveats: Many donors shared some public TCRs, even though most TCR sequences were rare. The classifier reportedly diagnosed cytomegalovirus status with high sensitivity and specificity. TCR beta chains numbering more than 150 were designated cytomegalovirus-associated. Through in vitro validation, a few CMV-associated chains were shown to be specific for CMV antigens.

CDR1 MNHNY and CDR2 SVGAGI come from the germline V gene (reference sequence). V was trimmed by 2 bases and J by 1 base, leaving 5 bases between them. The CDR3 is 13 amino acids. Sequencing input: PBMCs. This clonotype was sampled from a woman between 18 and 29 years old in good health and CMV-seronegative. This chain uses TRBV6-6 with TRBJ1-1; no clear D gene. The CDR3: CASSYPGNTEAFF. For the CDR3, the DNA is TGTGCCAGCAGTTACCCCGGGAACACTGAAGCTTTCTTT.